These 28 T cell receptor beta chains came from one sample sequenced in a study of T cell changes during pregnancy in multiple sclerosis. This table comes from immunoSEQ multiplex PCR, and its TCRdb copy is limited to in-frame clones, with some not included. The sample consists of about 93,000 clones, about nine tenths of them appearing once. The input for sequencing was peripheral blood, taken after pregnancy. The receptor source for this set is a female donor in good health, enrolled as a control in a pregnancy study.

This clone was detected only once. This chain joins TRBV29-1 and TRBJ1-2, with D tentatively TRBD1 (6 bases). This CDR3 spans 15 amino acids. Between the trimmed V and J ends, which lost 7 bases and 1 base, there was a span of 19 bases. The germline gives CDR1 SQVTM, CDR2 ANQGSEA. The CDR3 reads CSALPTGMGNYGYTF. For the CDR3, the DNA is TGCAGCGCTCTACCTACAGGGATGGGTAACTATGGCTACACCTTC.

The rearrangement uses TRBV6-5 and TRBJ1-1; D ambiguous. The CDR3 sequence is 11 residues long. The germline gives CDR1 MNHEY, CDR2 SVGAGI. Trimming stripped 2 bases from V and 11 bases from J, with 9 bases between. CDR3 amino acids: CASSYLGGAFF. CDR3 sequence (DNA): TGTGCCAGCAGTTACCTCGGAGGGGCTTTCTTT.

The chain carries TRBV27 and TRBJ1-5, with D tentatively TRBD1 (5 bases). This CDR3 comprises 17 residues. Trimming shortened V by 5 bases and J by 0 bases, and 17 bases separated the two germline ends. The germline gives CDR1 MNHEY, CDR2 SMNVEV (reference sequence). CDR3 nucleotides: TGTGCCAGCAGTGGCAGGGCGCACCTTCCTAGCAATCAGCCCCAGCATTTT. Translated, it gives CASSGRAHLPSNQPQHF.

The chain has TRBV14 and TRBJ2-7, with 9 bases aligning to TRBD1. The CDR3 is 17 residues long. In germline, CDR1 is SGHDN, CDR2 FVKESK. After removal of 1 base from V and 0 bases from J, the junction contained 7 bases not matched to a gene. Here the CDR3 reads CASSQAGQGLGSYEQYF. DNA for the CDR3: TGTGCCAGCAGCCAAGCCGGACAGGGGTTAGGCTCCTACGAGCAGTACTTC.

The V and J genes are TRBV19 and TRBJ2-2; 7 bases are shared with TRBD1. J gave up 6 bases and V 8 bases, and 12 bases lay outside the gene matches. Germline assignment: CDR1 LNHDA and CDR2 SQIVND (reference sequence). This CDR3 is 15 amino acids long. The CDR3 region is CASSQGRIVSGELFF. The DNA for the CDR3 is TGTGCCAGTTCACAGGGGCGGATCGTCTCCGGGGAGCTGTTTTTT.

The rearrangement joins TRBV7-9 to TRBJ2-3; 9 positions match TRBD2. V dropped 4 bases and J dropped 2; count of bases not matched to a gene: 1. The CDR3 runs to 14 residues. Germline V gene sequence: CDR1 SEHNR, CDR2 FQNEAQ (reference sequence). CDR3 residues: CASSSSGATDTQYF. The CDR3 DNA reads TGTGCCAGCAGCTCTAGCGGGGCCACAGATACGCAGTATTTT.

The table lists this clone with a count of one. The genes are TRBV7-9 and TRBJ2-2; D might be TRBD1 (6 bases). Germline-derived CDR1 and CDR2 are SEHNR and FQNEAQ (reference sequence). V gave up 9 bases and J gave up 0 bases, with 23 bases separating them. The CDR3 length is 18 residues. The CDR3 sequence: CARDSYRVGKPNTGELFF. In DNA, the CDR3 is TGTGCCAGAGATTCTTACAGGGTCGGTAAACCGAACACCGGGGAGCTGTTTTTT.

The chain uses TRBV28 and TRBJ2-2, with 10 bases fitting TRBD2. The J segment lost 6 bases and the V segment lost 4 bases, leaving 8 bases of the junction unmatched. This CDR3 has 16 amino acids. Germline loops: CDR1 MDHEN, CDR2 SYDVKM. The CDR3 DNA follows: TGTGCCAGCAGTTCGGCCGGACTAGCGGCGGCCGGGGAGCTGTTTTTT. This gives the protein CASSSAGLAAAGELFF.

The rearrangement links TRBV5-4 to TRBJ2-1; the match to TRBD1 covers 11 bases. CDR1 is SGHNT, CDR2 YYREEE, per germline (reference sequence). Trimming removed 2 bases from V and 5 bases from J; junction bases left unmatched: 9. CDR3 length: 17 residues. In DNA form, the CDR3 reads TGTGCCAGCAGCTTAGGGACAGGGGGAAATCGGGACAATGAGCAGTTCTTC. The encoded protein is CASSLGTGGNRDNEQFF.

CDR3 region: CASSVAGRGDDEQYF. For the CDR3, the DNA is TGTGCCAGCAGCGTAGCTGGCAGGGGGGACGACGAGCAGTACTTC. The gene calls are TRBV9 and TRBJ2-7, with a tentative D call TRBD1 (7 bases). V lost 0 bases and J 5 bases, leaving 15 bases between the germline ends. CDR1 is SGDLS and CDR2 is YYNGEE in the germline V gene. CDR3 length equals 15 residues.

V usage is TRBV4-2 and J usage is TRBJ2-5; TRBD1 matches 7 bases. This CDR3 contains 15 residues. Germline values: CDR1 LGHNA, CDR2 YNFKEQ. Unmatched junction bases numbered 4, after V lost 0 bases and J lost 3 bases. The CDR3 here is CASSQDPGTEETQYF. In DNA, the CDR3 is TGTGCCAGCAGCCAAGATCCTGGGACAGAAGAGACCCAGTACTTC.

V and J are TRBV9 and TRBJ2-5; 7 bases are shared with TRBD2. Germline CDR1 SGDLS, CDR2 YYNGEE. With 2 bases clipped from V and 0 bases from J, the junction kept 7 bases outside the gene matches. The CDR3 totals 16 residues. CDR3 in DNA: TGTGCCAGCAGCGTCTTGGCGGGGGAGAACCAAGAGACCCAGTACTTC. Its translation is CASSVLAGENQETQYF.

The chain uses TRBV2 and TRBJ2-3; the D gene is possibly TRBD1 (6 bases). The CDR3 is made up of 17 amino acids. CDR1 SNHLY and CDR2 FYNNEI come from the germline V gene. V was cut by 8 bases and J by 2 bases, with 23 bases left in between. CDR3 nucleotides: TGTGCCAGCTCGTCCCCTACAGGGTTTGTGTCCACAGATACGCAGTATTTT. This translates into CASSSPTGFVSTDTQYF.

V usage is TRBV15 and J usage is TRBJ1-5, with 8 bases that match TRBD1. The CDR3 loop spans 16 amino acids. The V gene end was trimmed by 1 base and the J gene end by 7 bases; junction bases not matched to a gene: 9. Germline V lookup: CDR1 LNHNV, CDR2 YYDKDF (reference sequence). This chain's CDR3 is CATSRGQGAEGQPQHF. The CDR3 nucleotides read TGTGCCACCAGCAGAGGTCAGGGGGCGGAGGGCCAGCCCCAGCATTTT.

The V call is TRBV20-1, the J call TRBJ1-1; D gene ambiguous. Trimming took 6 bases from V and 7 from J, leaving 12 bases between them. This CDR3 has 11 amino acids. Per the germline V gene, CDR1 is DFQATT and CDR2 is SNEGSKA (reference sequence). The CDR3 sequence: CSAAAYFEAFF. CDR3 in DNA: TGCAGTGCCGCCGCTTACTTTGAAGCTTTCTTT.

The chain joins TRBV7-9 to TRBJ2-3; D ambiguous. Deletions cut 5 bases from V and 1 base from J, with 13 bases between. Germline CDR1 and CDR2: SEHNR and FQNEAQ (reference sequence). The CDR3 extends over 15 amino acids. The CDR3 coding sequence is TGTGCCAGCAGCGATTTTAGTGGGCGCACAGATACGCAGTATTTT. As protein: CASSDFSGRTDTQYF.

The chain couples TRBV7-2 to TRBJ1-1; TRBD1 agrees at 8 bases. The V segment lost 5 bases and the J segment 10 bases; nucleotides outside the gene matches: 3. The length of the CDR3 is 11 residues. CDR1 and CDR2 from the germline V gene are SGHTA and FQGNSA. CDR3 loop: CASSLGQGAFF. The CDR3 bases are TGTGCCAGCAGCCTCGGACAGGGAGCTTTCTTT.

The chain couples TRBV21-1 to TRBJ1-6; the table assigns TRBD1, which was not confirmed against the DNA. TRBV21-1 corresponds to a pseudogene. The CDR3 has 15 residues. This CDR3 is CASSKGTGIVSPLHF. The CDR3 DNA reads as TGTGCCAGCAGCAAAGGAACAGGGATTGTTTCACCCCTCCACTTT.

The CDR3 is CAIRDRGNNEQFF. DNA for the CDR3: TGTGCCATCCGGGACAGGGGTAACAATGAGCAGTTCTTC. V and J are TRBV10-3 and TRBJ2-1; 10 nucleotides match TRBD1. The germline CDR1 and CDR2 sequences are ENHRY and SYGVKD. V trimming: 8 bases; J trimming: 5 bases; junction bases outside the gene matches: 3. The CDR3 extends over 13 amino acids.

V and J are TRBV4-1 and TRBJ2-5, with D possibly TRBD1 on 5 matching bases. Trimming cost V 1 base and J 5 bases, with 17 bases left between them. Germline CDR1 reads MGHRA; CDR2 reads YSYEKL. The CDR3 runs 16 residues. Here the CDR3 DNA reads TGCGCCAGCAGCCAAGGGCTAGGGGCCTTCAAGGAGACCCAGTACTTC. It is translated as CASSQGLGAFKETQYF.

J is TRBJ1-2 and V is TRBV4-3; 11 bases match TRBD1. This CDR3 contains 17 residues. V lost 4 bases to trimming and J lost 1 base; unmatched junction nucleotides: 8. Germline V CDR1 and CDR2: LGHNA, YSLEER. The CDR3 loop reads CASSRQGQGGVNYGYTF. The CDR3 nucleotides read TGCGCCAGCAGCCGCCAGGGACAGGGGGGGGTTAACTATGGCTACACCTTC.

The rearrangement uses TRBV5-1 and TRBJ2-7; D ambiguous. CDR1 is SGHRS and CDR2 is YFSETQ in the germline V gene. The CDR3 runs to 12 residues. With 0 bases removed from V and 2 bases from J, the gap between germline ends came to 3 bases. The chain's CDR3 is CASSLDTYEQYF. CDR3 nucleotides: TGCGCCAGCAGCTTGGACACCTACGAGCAGTACTTC.

This chain uses TRBV6-5 with TRBJ1-4; 7 bases align to TRBD1. This CDR3 region has 15 residues. With V trimmed by 6 bases and J by 5 bases, 9 bases remained unmatched. Germline V gives CDR1 MNHEY, CDR2 SVGAGI. CDR3 sequence (DNA): TGTGCCAGCAGAGGCTCCGACAGGGTCAATGAAAAACTGTTTTTT. Translating gives CASRGSDRVNEKLFF.

V gene TRBV18 combines with J gene TRBJ1-1; 8 bases match TRBD1. V lost 6 bases and J lost 0; bases outside the gene matches: 9. The CDR3 covers 16 residues. CDR1 is KGHSH and CDR2 is LQKENI in the germline V gene. The CDR3 DNA reads as TGTGCCAGCTCCCTTGGACAGGGAGGGATGAACACTGAAGCTTTCTTT. Amino acids: CASSLGQGGMNTEAFF.

The V and J genes are TRBV11-2 and TRBJ1-5, with TRBD1 matching over 8 bases. The CDR3 covers 18 residues. The V and J ends lost 4 bases and 1 base, in that order; junction bases with no gene match: 12. The germline CDR1 and CDR2 sequences are SGHAT and FQNNGV. DNA of the CDR3: TGTGCCAGCAGCTCATCTAAGGGACAGGACCGAAGCAATCAGCCCCAGCATTTT. Encoded protein: CASSSSKGQDRSNQPQHF.

V usage is TRBV5-5 and J usage is TRBJ1-6; D is perhaps TRBD1 (5 bases). The ends were cut back, 0 bases at V and 4 bases at J, with 11 bases in the middle. Germline CDR1 and CDR2: SGHKS and YYEKEE (reference sequence). The CDR3 has 16 amino acids. CDR3 sequence reads: CASSLAPTGYNSPLHF. The CDR3 nucleotides read TGTGCCAGCAGCTTGGCCCCCACAGGATATAATTCACCCCTCCACTTT.

The rearrangement joins TRBV7-6 to TRBJ1-1; a possible D gene is TRBD1 (6 bases). Deletions cut 1 base from V and 0 bases from J, with 15 bases between. CDR3 length equals 17 residues. The germline CDR1 and CDR2 sequences are SGHVS and FNYEAQ. CDR3 region: CASSLERQGLLNTEAFF. CDR3 bases: TGTGCCAGCAGCTTAGAGCGGCAGGGGTTACTGAACACTGAAGCTTTCTTT.

The rearrangement joins TRBV5-1 to TRBJ2-3, with 11 bases lining up with TRBD2. V lost 7 bases to trimming and J lost 0 bases; unmatched junction nucleotides: 13. Germline CDR1 SGHRS, CDR2 YFSETQ. CDR3 size: 18 residues. CDR3 bases: TGCGCCAGCCGGGTAACTAGCGGGGGAAGTTCTAGCACAGATACGCAGTATTTT. Its protein is CASRVTSGGSSSTDTQYF.